These T cell receptor beta chains were read from a single sample in a study of T cell changes during pregnancy in multiple sclerosis. Sequencing used immunoSEQ multiplex PCR; TCRdb keeps in-frame clones, though not all of them. In the table there are some 35,000 clones, roughly nine tenths of which are singletons. The sample in question was CD4+ T cells from peripheral blood mononuclear cells, obtained after pregnancy. The receptors were gathered from a female donor in good health, enrolled as a control in a pregnancy study. CDR3s include the opening cysteine and the closing phenylalanine or tryptophan. The D gene is left open where the match is weak. Only some rows state a clone size, as once, few, many or a class for expanded clones.

>few|-|TRBJ1-1|TRBV7-2
CASSLGTQGLGAFF
TGTGCCAGCAGCTTGGGAACTCAGGGGCTGGGGGCTTTCTTT
>-|TRBD1|TRBJ2-2|TRBV5-4
CASSTGTGSVGELFF
TGTGCCAGCAGCACCGGGACAGGGTCTGTCGGGGAGCTGTTTTTT
>-|TRBD2|TRBJ2-3|TRBV5-1
CASSSFRTSGSRTDTQYF
TGCGCCAGCAGCTCTTTCCGGACTAGCGGGTCTCGCACAGATACGCAGTATTTT
>once|-|TRBJ2-7|TRBV5-1
CASSFLDRIYEQYF
TGCGCCAGCAGCTTCCTGGACAGAATCTACGAGCAGTACTTC
>-|TRBD1|TRBJ1-2|TRBV13
CASSSRGDYTF
TGTGCCAGCAGCTCCAGGGGGGACTACACCTTC
>-|-|TRBJ1-6|TRBV7-9
CASSLAGTAGSPLHF
TGTGCCAGCAGCTTAGCGGGCACCGCGGGTTCACCCCTCCACTTT
>-|-|TRBJ1-2|TRBV19
CASSMDSNYGYTF
TGTGCCAGTAGTATGGACTCTAACTATGGCTACACCTTC
>-|TRBD1|TRBJ1-2|TRBV7-2
CASSSIRQGARSYGYTF
TGTGCCAGCAGCTCCATTAGACAGGGGGCGCGGAGCTATGGCTACACCTTC
>-|-|TRBJ2-1|TRBV7-3
CASSLSGQNNEQFF
TGTGCCAGCAGCTTGAGTGGGCAGAACAATGAGCAGTTCTTC
>-|-|TRBJ2-3|TRBV14
CASSQVLATPDTQYF
TGTGCCAGCAGCCAAGTCCTAGCTACCCCAGATACGCAGTATTTT
>-|-|TRBJ1-1|TRBV18
CASSPWLGTGKFEAFF
TGTGCCAGCTCACCATGGTTGGGTACAGGGAAGTTTGAAGCTTTCTTT
>-|-|TRBJ1-1|TRBV11-2
CASSLERVTEAFF
TGTGCCAGCAGCTTAGAGCGAGTCACTGAAGCTTTCTTT
>-|TRBD1|TRBJ2-7|TRBV7-3
CASSLTAYTRQGSHEQYF
TGTGCCAGCAGCTTAACAGCGTATACACGACAGGGTTCCCACGAGCAGTACTTC
>-|TRBD2|TRBJ2-1|TRBV7-7
CASSLAPGGVGEQFF
TGTGCCAGCAGCTTAGCGCCCGGGGGGGTGGGTGAGCAGTTCTTC
>-|TRBD1|TRBJ1-2|TRBV27
CASSPAGGGGYTF
TGTGCCAGCAGTCCGGCAGGGGGTGGTGGCTACACCTTC
>-|TRBD1|TRBJ1-1|TRBV19
CASSTQTGIGTEAFF
TGTGCCAGTAGTACGCAGACAGGGATCGGCACTGAAGCTTTCTTT
>-|-|TRBJ1-2|TRBV18
CASSPAQGYGYTF
TGTGCCAGCTCACCCGCACAGGGATACGGCTACACCTTC
>-|-|TRBJ2-5|TRBV6-6
CASNTDSPSTQYF
TGTGCCAGCAACACCGACAGTCCTTCGACCCAGTACTTC
>-|-|TRBJ1-1|TRBV7-9
CASSRIQGMNTEAFF
TGTGCCAGCAGCCGTATACAGGGTATGAACACTGAAGCTTTCTTT
>-|-|TRBJ2-7|TRBV6-5
CASSTGGAYEQYF
TGTGCCAGCAGCACTGGGGGCGCCTACGAGCAGTACTTC